This T cell receptor beta chain came from a study of blood T cell repertoires in COVID-19 (dated by TCRdb to about 2020). Background on the whole study: Samples covering the acute and convalescent phases of COVID-19 were provided by collaborators in the United States, Italy and Spain. Samples came from the ongoing ImmuneRACE study (first 160 participants) plus 1,254 subjects from 6 global collaborators. A freely available public database, intended as a resource for researchers studying the immune response to SARS-CoV-2, is where the repertoires were released. Subjects who had been exposed to COVID-19, were actively infected with it, or had recovered from it provided the deeply sampled blood TCRbeta repertoires that made up the dataset. The material from the prospective study consisted of cDNA or gDNA derived from T cells, B-cell-depleted T cells, or PBMCs. Where HLA class I and class II types were available, the types were taken from metadata supplied by the sample provider, not from assay-based typing. Nearly every sample came with metadata listing a de-identified subject ID, COVID-19 status, age in years and sex. Points the paper makes about the study in general: How much clinical and demographic metadata was included differed by source and by participant, and the metadata was provided uncurated.

About this clone itself: The clone's antigen remains unknown. No base qualities exist here, and no much larger clone lies one base off it.

In the prospective study, participants were about 18 to 95 years old, resided in 20 to 30 geographic areas of the United States, and were enrolled through a virtual design. In the prospective study, participants were assigned to cohorts based on the clinical history participants reported in a screening survey and a study questionnaire. In the prospective study, whole blood, serum and a nasopharyngeal or oropharyngeal swab were collected from each participant by mobile phlebotomists. Prospective study participants could optionally give additional blood draws and questionnaires over a roughly two-month period. Prospective study blood samples were shipped either frozen or at room temperature before DNA extraction. TCRbeta CDR3 regions were amplified from genomic DNA by means of the immunoSEQ Assay, a bias-controlled multiplex PCR. In the source study's methods: Nucleated cell counts per sample were estimated from amplification of reference gene primers within the assay. Sequence reads were collapsed and filtered to measure the absolute abundance of every unique TCRbeta CDR3 rearrangement. For each sample, productive Simpson clonality was calculated as the square root of Simpson's diversity index over productive rearrangements. TCRdb re-hosts the immuneACCESS table, in-frame sequences only. Its copies lack some clones; in the studies checked, an unresolved V gene accounts for under half of them, and the cause for the rest is not known. Clone size and V and J calls were adopted from that table, with D and trimming inferred from the DNA. In all, the sample holds roughly 430,000 clones, and over 75% of those were seen once. The ten largest clones capture more than 2% of the sample.

V is cut by 1 base and J by 3 bases, and the space between the germline ends is 12 bases. The CDR3 contains 15 residues, cysteine and phenylalanine counted. Only the CDR3 portion is preserved as DNA: 45 bases, with reading frame beginning at the first base. Sequences MNHEY (CDR1) and SMNVEV (CDR2) are obtained from the germline V gene (reference sequence). The specimen sequenced was PBMCs or T cells enriched from blood (not recorded which). In this chain, TRBV27 is recombined with TRBJ2-5; 5 matching bases give a weak D call of TRBD1. The receptor comes from a woman in her thirties or forties with acute COVID-19. The DNA reads as follows: TGTGCCAGCAGTTTATTTGGGGCACAAGAAGAGACCCAGTACTTC. It is translated as CASSLFGAQEETQYF.